These 29 T cell receptor beta chains originate from one sample sequenced in a study of blood T cell repertoires in COVID-19. Repertoires were generated with immunoSEQ multiplex PCR, while TCRdb's copy carries only in-frame clones and drops some. Here the sample spans tens of thousands of clones, about nine tenths being singletons. The sample consisted of peripheral blood. The receptor source for this set is a human donor in a cohort sampled during active COVID-19.

The rearrangement uses TRBV14 and TRBJ2-7; D uncertain. CDR3 length: 13 amino acids. CDR1 and CDR2 from the germline V gene are SGHDN and FVKESK. Trimming took 6 bases from V and 6 from J, leaving 15 bases between them. In DNA, the CDR3 is TGTGCCAGCAGTCTAACCTCCTATTCCGAGCAGTACTTC. It yields the protein CASSLTSYSEQYF.

The gene calls are TRBV25-1 and TRBJ2-2; tentatively, D is TRBD1 (6 bases). Trimming took 0 bases from V and 6 from J, leaving 11 bases between them. Germline CDR1 is MGHDK and CDR2 is SYGVNS. The CDR3 length is 15 residues. For the CDR3, the DNA is TGTGCCAGCAGTGAATATTCAGGGGTCCCCGGGGAGCTGTTTTTT. Translated, it gives CASSEYSGVPGELFF.

The chain recombines TRBV28 with TRBJ2-3, with a weak D call TRBD2 (5 bases). Trimming stripped 4 bases from V and 8 bases from J, with 19 bases between. CDR1 and CDR2 from the germline V gene are MDHEN and SYDVKM. CDR3 length equals 15 residues. The CDR3 is CASSWAGNVFGTQYF. CDR3 coding DNA: TGTGCCAGCAGTTGGGCCGGGAACGTTTTTGGTACGCAGTATTTT.

This clone was observed a few times. The chain carries TRBV6-1 and TRBJ2-3, with 7 bases that match TRBD1. Germline values: CDR1 MNHNS, CDR2 SASEGT. The CDR3 covers 20 residues. With V trimmed by 2 bases and J by 2 bases, 19 bases remained unmatched. CDR3 in amino acids: CASSEPFSLTGVSYTDTQYF. The CDR3 DNA follows: TGTGCCAGCAGTGAACCCTTCTCTTTAACAGGGGTTTCATACACAGATACGCAGTATTTT.

V usage is TRBV4-1 and J usage is TRBJ2-1; weak D call: TRBD2 (6 bases). The CDR3 runs to 16 residues. Germline V gives CDR1 MGHRA, CDR2 YSYEKL. Trimming pared 4 bases from V and 2 bases from J, leaving 15 bases between. In nucleotides, the CDR3 is TGCGCCAGCAGCCGCGGGGAGAGGGTACCCTACAATGAGCAGTTCTTC. Residues: CASSRGERVPYNEQFF.

The chain couples TRBV11-1 to TRBJ2-1; 8 nucleotides align to TRBD2. CDR3 length: 15 amino acids. V lost 6 bases to trimming and J lost 5 bases; unmatched junction nucleotides: 9. The germline CDR1 and CDR2 sequences are SGHAT and FQDESV (reference sequence). The CDR3 here is CASSPGLAPDNEQFF. For the CDR3, the DNA is TGTGCCAGCAGTCCCGGACTAGCACCGGACAATGAGCAGTTCTTC.

The V gene is TRBV6-5, the J gene TRBJ1-2; 7 bases are a match to TRBD1. Germline V gene data show CDR1 as MNHEY and CDR2 as SVGAGI. This CDR3 has 13 amino acids. V was clipped by 7 bases and J by 4 bases; unmatched bases: 6. CDR3 nucleotides: TGTGCCAGCACTCTAGGACAGGTCTATGGCTACACCTTC. Its protein product is CASTLGQVYGYTF.

This chain joins TRBV25-1 and TRBJ2-7; weak D call: TRBD1 (6 bases). Germline values: CDR1 MGHDK, CDR2 SYGVNS. V gave up 4 bases and J gave up 7 bases, with 11 bases separating them. The CDR3 totals 12 residues. CDR3 sequence reads: CASSGYRVEQYF. The CDR3 DNA sequence: TGTGCCAGCAGTGGATACAGGGTTGAGCAGTACTTC.

This clone was seen just once. This chain links TRBV20-1 with TRBJ2-5, with unresolved D. Germline V gene lookup returns CDR1 DFQATT and CDR2 SNEGSKA (reference sequence). The CDR3 runs to 10 residues. The chain's CDR3 is CSQSRETQYF. In nucleotides, the CDR3 is TGCAGCCAGAGCAGGGAGACCCAGTACTTC.

The CDR3 protein is CASSVAPGSGNTIYF. The CDR3 DNA is TGTGCCAGCAGCGTAGCCCCAGGCTCTGGAAACACCATATATTTT. This rearrangement joins TRBV9 to TRBJ1-3; D is unresolved. Germline loops: CDR1 SGDLS, CDR2 YYNGEE. The CDR3 loop spans 15 amino acids. The V and J ends lost 0 bases and 0 bases respectively, with 7 bases between them.

The chain combines TRBV6-2 or TRBV6-3 with TRBJ2-1, with TRBD2 matching over 15 bases. There are 16 residues in the CDR3. Germline CDR1 reads MNHEY; CDR2 reads SVGEGT. V was pared by 5 bases and J by 6 bases, with 5 bases of the junction left unmatched. The CDR3 protein is CASSRRTSGGANEQFF. Written as DNA, the CDR3 is TGTGCCAGCAGTCGACGGACTAGCGGGGGGGCCAATGAGCAGTTCTTC.

The chain joins TRBV6-1 to TRBJ2-7, with 11 positions matching TRBD2. CDR1 and CDR2 from the germline V gene are MNHNS and SASEGT. Trimming cost V 2 bases and J 6 bases; bases outside gene matches: 6. The CDR3 runs to 15 residues. CDR3 in amino acids: CASSELGLAAGEQYF. The DNA of the CDR3 is TGTGCCAGCAGTGAATTGGGACTAGCGGCGGGCGAGCAGTACTTC.

The V gene is TRBV4-2, the J gene TRBJ2-3; 8 positions match TRBD2. Germline V lookup: CDR1 LGHNA, CDR2 YNFKEQ. The CDR3 has 16 amino acids. V was pared by 0 bases and J by 5 bases, with 7 bases of the junction left unmatched. As DNA, the CDR3 is TGTGCCAGCAGCCAAGATAAGGCGGGAGGAAGAGATACGCAGTATTTT. This encodes CASSQDKAGGRDTQYF.

The genes are TRBV11-3 and TRBJ2-1, with TRBD2 matching 7 bases. The J segment lost 5 bases and the V segment lost 2 bases, leaving 6 bases of the junction unmatched. Germline values: CDR1 SGHNT, CDR2 YENEEA. CDR3 length equals 15 residues. The CDR3 region is CASSLWEGRNNEQFF. CDR3 nucleotides: TGTGCCAGCAGCTTATGGGAGGGACGCAACAATGAGCAGTTCTTC.

In nucleotides, the CDR3 is TGTGCCAGCAGTACATTTCCGGGACAGCTCTATGGCTACACCTTC. Its translation: CASSTFPGQLYGYTF. The chain employs TRBV6-5 and TRBJ1-2, with 7 bases matching TRBD1. J gave up 4 bases and V 5 bases, and 10 bases lay outside the gene matches. In germline, CDR1 is MNHEY, CDR2 SVGAGI. CDR3 length: 15 amino acids.

V gene TRBV2 combines with J gene TRBJ1-5, with D possibly matching TRBD1 (5 bases). Trimming pared 4 bases from V and 4 bases from J, leaving 14 bases between. This CDR3 region has 15 residues. The germline V gene has CDR1 SNHLY and CDR2 FYNNEI. CDR3 sequence: CASSGLDSVNQPQHF. As DNA, the CDR3 is TGTGCCAGCAGTGGCCTCGACAGTGTTAATCAGCCCCAGCATTTT.

The V call is TRBV20-1, the J call TRBJ1-3, with D perhaps TRBD1 (5 bases). CDR1 is DFQATT, CDR2 SNEGSKA, per germline (reference sequence). CDR3 length equals 15 residues. Trimming took 3 bases from V and 0 from J, leaving 12 bases between them. The CDR3 sequence is CSASPGRNSGNTIYF. The DNA of the CDR3 is TGCAGTGCTAGTCCAGGGAGGAACTCTGGAAACACCATATATTTT.

The rearrangement joins TRBV28 to TRBJ1-3, with 8 bases that match TRBD1. The CDR3 runs to 15 residues. V shed 5 bases, J shed 0 bases, and the junction held 3 bases outside the gene matches. The germline V gene has CDR1 MDHEN and CDR2 SYDVKM. The CDR3 spells CASSPTGGSGNTIYF. In nucleotides, the CDR3 is TGTGCCAGCAGTCCCACAGGGGGCTCTGGAAACACCATATATTTT.

The chain uses TRBV10-3 and TRBJ1-1, with D hard to call. The CDR3 extends over 12 amino acids. Germline V gene lookup returns CDR1 ENHRY and CDR2 SYGVKD. V lost 2 bases, J lost 9 bases, and 10 bases lay in between. This chain's CDR3 is CAISEGPEQAFF. The CDR3 bases are TGTGCCATCAGTGAGGGTCCGGAGCAAGCTTTCTTT.

CDR3 loop: CASSPQVGRAEQYF. The DNA for the CDR3 is TGTGCCAGCAGCCCCCAGGTCGGGCGGGCCGAGCAGTACTTC. V is TRBV7-2 and J is TRBJ2-7; a weak D match, TRBD2 (5 bases). Per germline, CDR1 SGHTA and CDR2 FQGNSA. The CDR3 has 14 amino acids. The V end was cut by 5 bases, the J end by 6 bases, with 17 bases between.

The V call is TRBV2, the J call TRBJ1-2, with D perhaps TRBD1 (6 bases). The V and J ends lost 3 bases and 5 bases respectively, with 7 bases between them. The CDR3 is 12 residues long. CDR1 and CDR2 from the germline V gene are SNHLY and FYNNEI. The CDR3 protein is CASSDQGYGYTF. CDR3 sequence (DNA): TGTGCCAGCAGTGACCAGGGGTATGGCTACACCTTC.

This clone was picked up one time. The chain has TRBV7-8 and TRBJ2-1; 9 bases are shared with TRBD1. V gave up 5 bases and J gave up 7 bases; unmatched junction bases: 12. The CDR3 sequence is 16 residues long. Germline-derived CDR1 and CDR2 are SGHVS and FQNEAQ. In DNA form, the CDR3 reads TGTGCCAGCAGCCAAAAGGACAGGGGATTTTGGAATGAGCAGTTCTTC. Amino acids: CASSQKDRGFWNEQFF.

This chain links TRBV19 with TRBJ2-7; 7 bases match TRBD1. CDR3 length: 15 amino acids. V lost 5 bases, J lost 6 bases, and 13 bases stayed unmatched. Germline assignment: CDR1 LNHDA and CDR2 SQIVND (reference sequence). This CDR3 is CASSSTGTALSEQYF. The CDR3 region has the DNA TGTGCCAGTAGTTCCACCGGGACAGCCCTTTCCGAGCAGTACTTC.

The rearrangement uses TRBV6-5 and TRBJ2-1; 7 positions agree with TRBD1. With 6 bases clipped from V and 0 bases from J, the junction kept 5 bases outside the gene matches. The CDR3 runs to 15 residues. Per germline, CDR1 MNHEY and CDR2 SVGAGI. CDR3 sequence (DNA): TGTGCCAGCAGGTCGACAGGGAGCTCCTACAATGAGCAGTTCTTC. This gives the protein CASRSTGSSYNEQFF.

The chain has TRBV10-3 and TRBJ1-1; maybe TRBD1 (6 bases). CDR1 ENHRY and CDR2 SYGVKD come from the germline V gene. V lost 11 bases, J lost 1 base, and 23 bases lay in between. The CDR3 extends over 16 amino acids. CDR3 nucleotides: TGTGCCTCGGTCCATGCGGGGGCAGGTAAGAACACTGAAGCTTTCTTT. Residues: CASVHAGAGKNTEAFF.

The chain is built from TRBV7-9 and TRBJ2-3; weak D call: TRBD1 (5 bases). The V and J ends lost 5 bases and 4 bases respectively, with 16 bases between them. The CDR3 sequence is 15 residues long. Germline-derived CDR1 and CDR2 are SEHNR and FQNEAQ (reference sequence). CDR3 nucleotide sequence: TGTGCCAGCAGCCACCCCCAGGGATTCGCAGATACGCAGTATTTT. It encodes CASSHPQGFADTQYF.

The sample holds many counts of this clone. The V call is TRBV18, the J call TRBJ2-1; a possible D gene is TRBD2 (5 bases). Germline V gene sequence: CDR1 KGHSH, CDR2 LQKENI. This CDR3 is built from 13 residues. Between the trimmed V and J ends, which lost 1 base and 10 bases, there was a span of 11 bases. CDR3 protein: CASSPLDLGEQFF. The CDR3 coding sequence is TGTGCCAGCTCACCACTGGACTTGGGCGAGCAGTTCTTC.

J is TRBJ2-7 and V is TRBV5-4; D unresolved. Deletions cut 7 bases from V and 2 bases from J, with 16 bases between. The CDR3 is 14 residues long. The germline V gene has CDR1 SGHNT and CDR2 YYREEE (reference sequence). Written as DNA, the CDR3 is TGTGCCAGCCAGCGCAGTACTGGAACCTACGAGCAGTACTTC. Protein: CASQRSTGTYEQYF.

This chain uses TRBV7-6 with TRBJ2-5; 9 bases line up with TRBD1. V lost 4 bases, J lost 2 bases, and 5 bases stayed unmatched. From germline, CDR1 is SGHVS and CDR2 FNYEAQ. There are 15 residues in the CDR3. CDR3 nucleotide sequence: TGTGCCAGCAGCTCGACAGGGGGTGTGCAAGAGACCCAGTACTTC. Translating gives CASSSTGGVQETQYF.